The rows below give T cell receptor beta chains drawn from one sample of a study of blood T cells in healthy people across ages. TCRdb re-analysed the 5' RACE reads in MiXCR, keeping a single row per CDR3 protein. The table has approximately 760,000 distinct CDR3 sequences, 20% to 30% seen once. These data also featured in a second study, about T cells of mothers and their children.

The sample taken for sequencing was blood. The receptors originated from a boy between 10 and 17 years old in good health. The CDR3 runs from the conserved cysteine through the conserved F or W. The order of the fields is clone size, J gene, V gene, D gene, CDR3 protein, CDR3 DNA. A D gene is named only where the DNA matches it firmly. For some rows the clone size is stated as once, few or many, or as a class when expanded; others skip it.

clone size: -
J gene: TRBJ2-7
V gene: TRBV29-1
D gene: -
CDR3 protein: CSVEGTHPDSYEQYF
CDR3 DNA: TGCAGCGTTGAAGGGACCCATCCCGACTCCTACGAGCAGTACTTC

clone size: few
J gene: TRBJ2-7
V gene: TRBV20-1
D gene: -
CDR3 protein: CSAISPSAPYEQYF
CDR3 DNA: TGCAGTGCTATATCCCCCAGCGCCCCCTACGAGCAGTACTTC

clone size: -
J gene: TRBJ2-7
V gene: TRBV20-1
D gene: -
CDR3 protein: CSAPRGRVDEQYF
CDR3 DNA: TGCAGTGCTCCCAGAGGACGGGTGGACGAGCAGTACTTC

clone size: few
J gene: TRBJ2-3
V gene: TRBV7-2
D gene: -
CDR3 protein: CASSSWRGGADTQYF
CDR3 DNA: TGTGCCAGCAGCTCATGGCGGGGCGGCGCGGATACGCAGTATTTT

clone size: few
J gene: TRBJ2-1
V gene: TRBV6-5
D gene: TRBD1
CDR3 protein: CASGTGGSYNEQFF
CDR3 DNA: TGTGCCAGCGGAACAGGGGGATCATACAATGAGCAGTTCTTC

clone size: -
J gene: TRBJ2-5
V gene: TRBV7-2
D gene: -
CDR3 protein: CASSADQTLETQYF
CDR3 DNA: TGTGCCAGCAGCGCCGATCAGACCCTAGAGACCCAGTACTTC

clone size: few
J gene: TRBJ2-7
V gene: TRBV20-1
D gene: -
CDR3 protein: CSALDYEQYF
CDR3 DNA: TGCAGTGCTCTAGACTACGAGCAGTACTTC

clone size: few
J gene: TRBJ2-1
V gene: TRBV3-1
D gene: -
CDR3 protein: CASSPTRSGEQFF
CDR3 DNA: TGTGCCAGCAGCCCAACCCGCTCTGGTGAGCAGTTCTTC

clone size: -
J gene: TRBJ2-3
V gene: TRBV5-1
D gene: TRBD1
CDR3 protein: CASSLGQGETDTQYF
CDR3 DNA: TGCGCCAGCAGCTTGGGACAGGGGGAGACAGATACGCAGTATTTT

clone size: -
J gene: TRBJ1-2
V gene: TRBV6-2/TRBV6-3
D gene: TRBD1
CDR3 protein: CASSGGTGLYYGYTF
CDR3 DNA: TGTGCCAGCAGTGGAGGGACAGGTCTTTACTATGGCTACACCTTC

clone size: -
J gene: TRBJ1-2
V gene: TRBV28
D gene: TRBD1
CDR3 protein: CASSVRTGNYGYTF
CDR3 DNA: TGTGCCAGCAGTGTGCGGACAGGGAACTATGGCTACACCTTC

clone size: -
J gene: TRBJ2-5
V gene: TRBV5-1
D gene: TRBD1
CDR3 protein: CASSSRTGTQTQYF
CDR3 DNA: TGCGCCAGCAGCTCCCGGACAGGGACCCAGACCCAGTACTTC

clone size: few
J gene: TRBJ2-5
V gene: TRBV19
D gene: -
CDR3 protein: CASSIDYRVHETQYF
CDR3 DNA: TGTGCCAGTAGTATAGATTACAGGGTTCACGAGACCCAGTACTTC

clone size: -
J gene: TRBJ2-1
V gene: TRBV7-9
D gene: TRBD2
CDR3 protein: CASSVLLAVYNEQFF
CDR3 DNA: TGTGCCAGCAGCGTTCTACTAGCGGTCTACAATGAGCAGTTCTTC

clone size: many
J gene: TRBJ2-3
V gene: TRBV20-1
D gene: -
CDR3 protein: CSARGGGGADTQYF
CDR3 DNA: TGCAGTGCTAGGGGGGGAGGGGGCGCAGATACGCAGTATTTT

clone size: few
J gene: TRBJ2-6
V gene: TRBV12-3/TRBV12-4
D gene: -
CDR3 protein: CASSLLGPGANVLTF
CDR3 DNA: TGTGCCAGCAGTTTACTAGGACCTGGGGCCAACGTCCTGACTTTC

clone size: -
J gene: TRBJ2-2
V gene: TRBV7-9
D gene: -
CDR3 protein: CASRPPFGDANTGELFF
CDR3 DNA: TGTGCCAGCAGACCTCCCTTCGGCGACGCGAACACCGGGGAGCTGTTTTTT

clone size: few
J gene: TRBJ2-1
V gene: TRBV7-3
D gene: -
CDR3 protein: CASSLQRGNYNEQFF
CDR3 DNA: TGTGCCAGCAGCTTACAACGGGGGAACTACAATGAGCAGTTCTTC

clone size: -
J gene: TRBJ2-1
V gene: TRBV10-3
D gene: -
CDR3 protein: CAISDAETAVDEQFF
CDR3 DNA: TGTGCCATCAGTGATGCTGAGACCGCGGTCGATGAGCAGTTCTTC

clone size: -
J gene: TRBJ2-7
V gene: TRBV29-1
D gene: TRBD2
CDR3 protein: CSAGGLTSDYEQYF
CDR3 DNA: TGCAGCGCGGGAGGCTTGACTAGCGACTACGAGCAGTACTTC

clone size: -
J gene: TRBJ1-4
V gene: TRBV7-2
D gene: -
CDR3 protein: CASSFGGYGEKLFF
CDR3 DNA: TGTGCCAGCAGCTTTGGCGGTTATGGTGAAAAACTGTTTTTT

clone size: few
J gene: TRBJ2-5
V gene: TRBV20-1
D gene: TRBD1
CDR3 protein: CSARDAGTGDQETQYF
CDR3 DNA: TGCAGTGCTAGAGATGCCGGGACAGGGGACCAAGAGACCCAGTACTTC

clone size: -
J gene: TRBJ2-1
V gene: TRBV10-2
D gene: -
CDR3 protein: CASSEVLLSEQFF
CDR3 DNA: TGCGCCAGCAGTGAGGTCCTATTAAGTGAGCAGTTCTTC

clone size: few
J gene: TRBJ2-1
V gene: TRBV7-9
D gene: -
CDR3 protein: CAGRLEGPHNEQFF
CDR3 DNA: TGTGCCGGTCGATTGGAGGGTCCCCACAATGAGCAGTTCTTC

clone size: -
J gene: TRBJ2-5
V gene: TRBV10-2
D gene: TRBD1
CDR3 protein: CASSESTTRTGRETQYF
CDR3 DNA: TGCGCCAGCAGTGAGTCGACCACACGGACAGGGCGGGAGACCCAGTACTTC

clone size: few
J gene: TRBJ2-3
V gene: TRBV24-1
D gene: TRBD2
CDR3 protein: CATSDLRDVSGPGLTQYF
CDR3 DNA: TGTGCCACCAGTGATTTGCGAGACGTTAGCGGGCCCGGTTTAACGCAGTATTTT

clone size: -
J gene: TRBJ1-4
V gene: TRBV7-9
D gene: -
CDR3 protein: CASSLQTTNEKLFF
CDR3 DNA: TGTGCCAGCAGCCTTCAGACAACTAATGAAAAACTGTTTTTT

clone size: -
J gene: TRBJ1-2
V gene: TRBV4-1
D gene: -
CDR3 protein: CASSQDPRGGYTF
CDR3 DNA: TGCGCCAGCAGCCAAGATCCCCGAGGAGGCTACACCTTC